This paragraph reports one T cell receptor (beta chain). Its antigen is unidentified. Patients showing uncontrolled infection, other autoimmune disease, pregnancy or lactation were ineligible. This entry comes from a study of T cells in Graves' hyperthyroidism and ophthalmopathy. Study at large: Peripheral blood was collected at initial diagnosis, before any treatment.

Trimming shortened V by 2 bases and J by 1 base, and 15 bases separated the two germline ends. Looked up from germline, CDR1 is DFQATT and CDR2 is SNEGSKA (reference sequence). This CDR3 has 16 amino acids. Regarding the study as a whole: Most thyroid-expanded clonotypes above 0.001 were also found in blood. Model-based prediction identified ophthalmopathy a median 6.5 months prior to its onset.

The CDR3 regions of TCR beta were amplified from RNA transcripts. The primer set for the first-round RT-PCR of the TCR CDR3 was HTBI. One entry per CDR3 protein, called by TCRdb with MiXCR from the multiplex PCR reads. The table lists approximately 590,000 distinct CDR3 sequences, 15% to 18% of them singletons, with less than 9.5% in the top ten. Sequenced material: blood. The rearrangement uses TRBV20-1 and TRBJ1-5, with a weak D call TRBD1 (5 bases). The clonotype originates from a woman aged 25 to 39 with Graves' hyperthyroidism. CDR3 loop: CSARRGGRSSNQPQHF. The CDR3 nucleotides read TGCAGTGCTAGAAGGGGAGGACGTTCGAGCAATCAGCCCCAGCATTTT.